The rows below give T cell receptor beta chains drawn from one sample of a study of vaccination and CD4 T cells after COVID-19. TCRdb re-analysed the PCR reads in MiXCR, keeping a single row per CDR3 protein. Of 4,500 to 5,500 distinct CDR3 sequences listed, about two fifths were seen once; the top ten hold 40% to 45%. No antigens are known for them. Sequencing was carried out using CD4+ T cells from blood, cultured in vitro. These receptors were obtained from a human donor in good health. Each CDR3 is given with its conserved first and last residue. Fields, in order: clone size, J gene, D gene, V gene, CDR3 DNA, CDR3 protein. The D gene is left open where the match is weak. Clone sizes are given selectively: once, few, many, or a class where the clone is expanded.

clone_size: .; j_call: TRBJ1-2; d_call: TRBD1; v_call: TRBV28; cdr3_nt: TGTGCCAGCAGATCGACAGGGACGCACTATGGCTACACCTTC; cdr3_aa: CASRSTGTHYGYTF
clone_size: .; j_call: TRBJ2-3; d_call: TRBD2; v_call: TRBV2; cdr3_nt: TGTGCCAGCAGCGCCTTAGGAGCGGGGGGAATAGATACGCAGTATTTT; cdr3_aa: CASSALGAGGIDTQYF
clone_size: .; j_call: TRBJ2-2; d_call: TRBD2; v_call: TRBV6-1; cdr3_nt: TGTGCCAGCAGTACCCTAGCGGGGAGCGGGGAGCTGTTTTTT; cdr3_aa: CASSTLAGSGELFF
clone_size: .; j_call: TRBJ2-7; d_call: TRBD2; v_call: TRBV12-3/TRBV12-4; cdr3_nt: TGTGCCAGCAGCTTTAGGGGTGGGAGGGACGAGCAGTACTTC; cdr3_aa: CASSFRGGRDEQYF
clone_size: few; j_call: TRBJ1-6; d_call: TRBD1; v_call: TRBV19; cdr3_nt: TGTGCCAGCGAGGGACAGATAAATTCACCCCTCCACTTT; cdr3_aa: CASEGQINSPLHF
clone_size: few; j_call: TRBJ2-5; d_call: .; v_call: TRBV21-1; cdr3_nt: TGTGCCAGCAGCAAATATTGCAGATGGGAAGAGACCCAGTACTTC; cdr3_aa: CASSKYCRWEETQYF
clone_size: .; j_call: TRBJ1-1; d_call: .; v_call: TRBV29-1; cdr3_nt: TGCAGCGTTGCCCCCATTGAGGGGAGTGAAGCTTTCTTT; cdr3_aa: CSVAPIEGSEAFF
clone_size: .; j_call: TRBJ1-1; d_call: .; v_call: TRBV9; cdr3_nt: TGTGCCAGCAGCGTAGTCTCAGGGGTGAACACTGAAGCTTTCTTT; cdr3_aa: CASSVVSGVNTEAFF
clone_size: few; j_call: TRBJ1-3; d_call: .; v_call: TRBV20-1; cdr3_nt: TGCAGTGCTAGGGTTCCCAACTCTGGAAACACCATATATTTT; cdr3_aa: CSARVPNSGNTIYF
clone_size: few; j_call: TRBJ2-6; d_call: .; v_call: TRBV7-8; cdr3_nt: TGTGCCAGCAGCTTCCGCGGGGCCAACGTCCTGACTTTC; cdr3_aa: CASSFRGANVLTF
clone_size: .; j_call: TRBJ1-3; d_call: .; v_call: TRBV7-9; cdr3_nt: TGTGCCAGCAGCTTCCCGGGGATTATATCTGGAAACACCATATATTTT; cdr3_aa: CASSFPGIISGNTIYF
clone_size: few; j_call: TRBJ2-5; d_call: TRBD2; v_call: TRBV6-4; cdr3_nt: TGTGCCAGCTCACGGACTAGCGGGGAGGCAGAGACCCAGTACTTC; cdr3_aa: CASSRTSGEAETQYF
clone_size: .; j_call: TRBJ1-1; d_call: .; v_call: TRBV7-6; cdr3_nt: TGTGCCAGCAGCTTAAGCTTAGCGGGATACACTGAAGCTTTCTTT; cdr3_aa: CASSLSLAGYTEAFF
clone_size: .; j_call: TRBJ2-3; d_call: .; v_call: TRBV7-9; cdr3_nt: TGTGCCAGCAGCACATCTAGCACAGATACGCAGTATTTT; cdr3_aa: CASSTSSTDTQYF
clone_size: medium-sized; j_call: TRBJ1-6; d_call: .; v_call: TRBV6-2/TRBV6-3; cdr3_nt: TGTGCCAGCAGTCCTTTGGGGGCTGCTGCCTCCTATAATTCACCCCTCCACTTT; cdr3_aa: CASSPLGAAASYNSPLHF
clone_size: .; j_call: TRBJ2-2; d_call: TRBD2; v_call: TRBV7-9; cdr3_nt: TGTGCCAGCAGCTTACTAGCGGATTACACCGGGGAGCTGTTTTTT; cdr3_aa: CASSLLADYTGELFF
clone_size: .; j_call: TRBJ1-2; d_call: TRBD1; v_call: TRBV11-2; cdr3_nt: TGTGCCAGCAGCCCCGGGACAGCTCTTGGCTACACCTTC; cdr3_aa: CASSPGTALGYTF
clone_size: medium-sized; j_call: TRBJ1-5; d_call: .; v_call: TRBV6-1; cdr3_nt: TGTGCCAGCAGTGAAGTAGGGCTGGGGAACAATCAGCCCCAGCATTTT; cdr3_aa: CASSEVGLGNNQPQHF
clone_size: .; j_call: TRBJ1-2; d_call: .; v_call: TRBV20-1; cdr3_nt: TGCAGTGCCTCAGGTACGGCCCGAGGAGGCTACACCTTC; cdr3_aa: CSASGTARGGYTF
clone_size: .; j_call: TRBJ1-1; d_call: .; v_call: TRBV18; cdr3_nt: TGTGCCAGCTCACCTCGGTCCAGCTTGAACACTGAAGCTTTCTTT; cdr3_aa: CASSPRSSLNTEAFF
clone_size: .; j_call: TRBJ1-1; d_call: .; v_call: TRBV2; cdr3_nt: TGTGCCAGCAGTACCGGACCGAGCACTGAAGCTTTCTTT; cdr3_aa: CASSTGPSTEAFF
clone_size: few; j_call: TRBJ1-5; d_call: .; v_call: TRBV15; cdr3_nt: TGTGCCACCAGCAGGAGTAGCAATCAGCCCCAGCATTTT; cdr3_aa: CATSRSSNQPQHF
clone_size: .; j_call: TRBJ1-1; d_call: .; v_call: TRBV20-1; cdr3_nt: TGCAGTGCTAGAGATGGAAGGGAAGAAGCTTTCTTT; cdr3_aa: CSARDGREEAFF
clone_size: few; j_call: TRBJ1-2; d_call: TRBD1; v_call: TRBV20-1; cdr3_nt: TGCAGTGCTAGGGGGACAGGGGGTAGCTATGGCTACACCTTC; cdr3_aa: CSARGTGGSYGYTF
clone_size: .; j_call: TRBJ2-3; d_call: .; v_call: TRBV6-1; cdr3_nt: TGTGCCAGCAGTGTTAGAGCGGGTAGCACAGATACGCAGTATTTT; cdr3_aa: CASSVRAGSTDTQYF
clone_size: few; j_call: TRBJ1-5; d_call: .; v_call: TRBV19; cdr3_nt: TGTGCCAGTAGTATAGTAGCAGGGACTTATAGCAATCAGCCCCAGCATTTT; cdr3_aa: CASSIVAGTYSNQPQHF
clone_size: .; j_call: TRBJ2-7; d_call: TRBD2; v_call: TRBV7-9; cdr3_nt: TGTGCCAGCAGCTTAGCTAGCGGGGGAACGTACGAGCAGTACTTC; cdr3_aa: CASSLASGGTYEQYF
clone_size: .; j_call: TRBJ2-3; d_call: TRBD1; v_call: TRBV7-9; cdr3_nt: TGTGCCAGCAGCCTGGGACAGGCCGAGACAGATACGCAGTATTTT; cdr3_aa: CASSLGQAETDTQYF
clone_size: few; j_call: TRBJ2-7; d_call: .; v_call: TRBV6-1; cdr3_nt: TGTGCCAGCAGACAGGATCGGATCTACGAGCAGTACTTC; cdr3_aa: CASRQDRIYEQYF
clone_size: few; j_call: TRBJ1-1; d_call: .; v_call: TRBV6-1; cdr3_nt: TGTGCCAGCAAGGAGACCTTGAACACTGAAGCTTTCTTT; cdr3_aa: CASKETLNTEAFF
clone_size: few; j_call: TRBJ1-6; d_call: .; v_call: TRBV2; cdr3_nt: TGTGCCAGTAAAACCGCTTTGAATTCACCCCTCCACTTT; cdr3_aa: CASKTALNSPLHF
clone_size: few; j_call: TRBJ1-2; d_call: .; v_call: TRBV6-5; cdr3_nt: TGTGCCAGCAGTTATTCCCCCCGCGGGGGGAAGAACTATGGCTACACCTTC; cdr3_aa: CASSYSPRGGKNYGYTF
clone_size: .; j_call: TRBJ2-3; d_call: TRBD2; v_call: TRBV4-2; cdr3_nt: TGTGCCAGCAGCCAAGATCTAGCGGGGGGGCCGAGCACAGATACGCAGTATTTT; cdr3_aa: CASSQDLAGGPSTDTQYF
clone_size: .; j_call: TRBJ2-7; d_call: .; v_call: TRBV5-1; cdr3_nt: TGCGCCAGCAGCTTCGGGCTACGCCCCTACGAGCAGTACTTC; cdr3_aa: CASSFGLRPYEQYF
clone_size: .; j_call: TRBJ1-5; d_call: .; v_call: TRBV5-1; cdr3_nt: TGCGCCAGCAGCGTAAGTAGCAATCAGCCCCAGCATTTT; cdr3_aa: CASSVSSNQPQHF
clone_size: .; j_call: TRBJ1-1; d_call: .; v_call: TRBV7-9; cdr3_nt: TGTGCCAGCAGCTTAAGGCCCGAGGGCACTGAAGCTTTCTTT; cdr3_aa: CASSLRPEGTEAFF
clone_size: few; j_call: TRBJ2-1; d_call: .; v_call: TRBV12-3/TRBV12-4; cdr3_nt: TGTGCCAGCAGAGGGGGGCCCTCCTACAATGAGCAGTTCTTC; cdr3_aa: CASRGGPSYNEQFF
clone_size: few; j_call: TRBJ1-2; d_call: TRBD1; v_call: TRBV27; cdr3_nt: TGTGCCAGCAGTTTAGCAGGGGGAGTTTATGGCTACACCTTC; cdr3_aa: CASSLAGGVYGYTF
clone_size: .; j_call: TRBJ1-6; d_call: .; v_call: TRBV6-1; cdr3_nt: TGTGCCAGCAAGGCAGGGGCCCTCTATAATTCACCCCTCCACTTT; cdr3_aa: CASKAGALYNSPLHF